This TCR beta chain emerged from a study of cytomegalovirus exposure and HLA in healthy donors. General study findings and limits: It emerged from a later analysis that several of the most significant clusters appeared to be linked to common viral pathogens. Accurate HLA-A and HLA-B prediction from TCR beta sequences was reported for most subjects.

A note on this clone: Its antigen is undetermined.

The primer mix had 60 Vbeta and 13 Jbeta primers. The table came from immunoSEQ multiplex PCR; TCRdb's copy has only in-frame clones and leaves some out. The sample lists about 200,000 clones; 82% were seen once. Source material: PBMCs. The sequence came from a man aged 40-55 years in good health and CMV-seropositive.

The DNA of the CDR3 is TGTGCCAGCTCGTTCCTAGCGGACACCGGGGAGCTGTTTTTT. Translating gives CASSFLADTGELFF. This rearrangement joins TRBV2 to TRBJ2-2, with TRBD2 matching over 7 bases. The CDR3 is 14 residues long. From germline, CDR1 is SNHLY and CDR2 FYNNEI. V gave up 8 bases and J gave up 3 bases; unmatched junction bases: 6.